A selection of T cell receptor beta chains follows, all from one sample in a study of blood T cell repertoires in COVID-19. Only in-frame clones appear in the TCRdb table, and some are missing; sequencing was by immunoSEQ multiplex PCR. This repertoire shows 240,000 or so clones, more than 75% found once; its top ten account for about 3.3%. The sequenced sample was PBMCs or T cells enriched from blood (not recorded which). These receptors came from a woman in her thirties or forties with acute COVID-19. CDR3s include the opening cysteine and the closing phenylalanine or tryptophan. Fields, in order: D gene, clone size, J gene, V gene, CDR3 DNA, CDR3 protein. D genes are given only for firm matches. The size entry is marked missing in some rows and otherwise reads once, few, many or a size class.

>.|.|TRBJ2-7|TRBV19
TGTGCCAGTAGTAACCTTGACAGATCCGAGCAGTACTTC
CASSNLDRSEQYF
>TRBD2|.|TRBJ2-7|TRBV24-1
TGTGCCACCAGTGGGGGACTTGCGGGAGGCCACGAGCAGTACTTC
CATSGGLAGGHEQYF
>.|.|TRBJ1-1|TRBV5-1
TGCGCCAGCAGCCAAGGGGGTGGTGGCACTGAAGCTTTCTTT
CASSQGGGGTEAFF
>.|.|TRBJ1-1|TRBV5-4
TGTGCCAGCACCCCATCTATGAACACTGAAGCTTTCTTT
CASTPSMNTEAFF
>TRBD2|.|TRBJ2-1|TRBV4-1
TGCGCCAGCAGCCACCGGTTCGGACTAGCGGGGCAGTTCTTC
CASSHRFGLAGQFF
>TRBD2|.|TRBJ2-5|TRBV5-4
TGTGCCAGCAGCTTGGGACTAGCGGGAGAGGAGACCCAGTACTTC
CASSLGLAGEETQYF
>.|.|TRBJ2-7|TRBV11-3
TGTGCCAGCAGCGCGACGGGACTTCTTACCTACGAGCAGTACTTC
CASSATGLLTYEQYF
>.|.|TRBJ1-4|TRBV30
TGTGCCAAACAGAGCAATGAAAAACTGTTTTTT
CAKQSNEKLFF
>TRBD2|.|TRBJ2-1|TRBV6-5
TGTGCCAGCCTAGGGGGACTAGTAATCAATGAGCAGTTCTTC
CASLGGLVINEQFF
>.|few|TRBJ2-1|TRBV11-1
TGTGCCAGCAGACAGGGAAGCTCCTACAATGAGCAGTTCTTC
CASRQGSSYNEQFF
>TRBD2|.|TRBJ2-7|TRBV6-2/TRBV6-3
TGTGCCAGCAGTACAAGAACTAGCGCCAGCTCCTACGAGCAGTACTTC
CASSTRTSASSYEQYF
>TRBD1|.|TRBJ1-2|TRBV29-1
TGCAGCGATACCGGGACAGGGGACTATGGCTACACCTTC
CSDTGTGDYGYTF
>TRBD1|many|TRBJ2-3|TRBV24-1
TGTGCCACCAGTGATTTTTACAAGACAGGGGGTGCAGATACGCAGTATTTT
CATSDFYKTGGADTQYF